This TCR beta chain is drawn from a study of CD8 T cells in ankylosing spondylitis. Study findings and constraints: Disease-linked clones displayed a CD8+ phenotype and appeared relatively rarely in peripheral blood. Certain motif variants had earlier been reported in reactive arthritis synovial fluid and blood. Disease-associated clones were reportedly significantly overrepresented in matched ankylosing spondylitis synovial fluid.

The CDR3 contains 15 residues. CDR1 is SGHRS, CDR2 YFSETQ, per germline. V lost 4 bases to trimming and J lost 1 base; unmatched junction nucleotides: 3. This clonotype was seen repeatedly, ten times or more. The antigen remains unidentified. TCRdb re-called the 5' RACE reads with MiXCR, one entry per CDR3 protein. The table lists a few hundred thousand distinct CDR3 sequences, about 10% of them singletons. The specimen was blood, either unsorted or a sorted T cell fraction (not recorded which). The TCR originated in a male donor with ankylosing spondylitis or in good health (not recorded which). The chain links TRBV5-1 to TRBJ1-1; TRBD1 matches at 11 bases. As DNA, the CDR3 is TGCGCCAGCAGCCCCGGACAGGGGGCGAACACTGAAGCTTTCTTT. This codes for CASSPGQGANTEAFF.